This T cell receptor beta chain emerged from a study of shared clonotypes between healthy human individuals. Points from the study as a whole: The small donor group covered limited genetic and exposure diversity. Researchers sampled only blood; tissue repertoires likely differ.

Splitting of each subset's genomic DNA was done evenly across several immunoSEQ plates. Spread over ten immunoSEQ deep assay plates, unsorted PBMC DNA underwent sequencing. The table came from immunoSEQ multiplex PCR; TCRdb's copy has only in-frame clones and leaves some out. The data hold 450,000 to 500,000 clones, with 79% observed a single time. Germline V CDR1 and CDR2: SGHTA, FQGNSA. This CDR3 is 17 amino acids long. The J segment lost 1 base and the V segment lost 1 base, leaving 6 bases of the junction unmatched. This clone appeared a few times. Its antigen is unidentified. J is TRBJ2-3 and V is TRBV7-2, with TRBD2 identical over 9 bases. Sample: PBMCs. The sequence was collected from a woman between 40 and 55 years old in good health. Some clones in this sample may be carry-over from other donors' samples. The DNA for the CDR3 is TGTGCCAGCAGCTTAGACCCCCTAGCGGGGCGCACAGATACGCAGTATTTT. Its protein is CASSLDPLAGRTDTQYF. Full variable domain (missing parts from reference TRBV7-2 and TRBJ2-3): GAGVSQSPSNKVTEKGKDVELRCDPISGHTALYWYRQSLGQGLEFLIYFQGNSAPDKSGLPSDRFSAERTGGSVSTLTIQRTQQEDSAVYLCASSLDPLAGRTDTQYFGPGTRLTVL.